The source of this T cell receptor (beta chain) is a study of blood T cell repertoires in COVID-19. Turning to the study itself: Sample material is recorded as cDNA or gDNA derived from T cells, B-cell-depleted T cells, or PBMCs.

Germline CDR1 is SEHNR and CDR2 is FQNEAQ (reference sequence). Trimming pared 3 bases from V and 4 bases from J, leaving 15 bases between. The CDR3 loop spans 15 amino acids. Generated by immunoSEQ multiplex PCR, the TCRdb table keeps only in-frame clones and is missing some. The data show 200,000 to 250,000 clones, just under 85% seen once. Input material: peripheral blood. The V gene is TRBV7-9, the J gene TRBJ1-2; D may be TRBD1 (5 bases). The TCR sequence derives from a man between 50 and 59 years old with acute or convalescent COVID-19. CDR3 DNA: TGTGCCAGCAGCTTGCAGGGTCCCGGCTCCTATGGCTACACCTTC. It is translated as CASSLQGPGSYGYTF.